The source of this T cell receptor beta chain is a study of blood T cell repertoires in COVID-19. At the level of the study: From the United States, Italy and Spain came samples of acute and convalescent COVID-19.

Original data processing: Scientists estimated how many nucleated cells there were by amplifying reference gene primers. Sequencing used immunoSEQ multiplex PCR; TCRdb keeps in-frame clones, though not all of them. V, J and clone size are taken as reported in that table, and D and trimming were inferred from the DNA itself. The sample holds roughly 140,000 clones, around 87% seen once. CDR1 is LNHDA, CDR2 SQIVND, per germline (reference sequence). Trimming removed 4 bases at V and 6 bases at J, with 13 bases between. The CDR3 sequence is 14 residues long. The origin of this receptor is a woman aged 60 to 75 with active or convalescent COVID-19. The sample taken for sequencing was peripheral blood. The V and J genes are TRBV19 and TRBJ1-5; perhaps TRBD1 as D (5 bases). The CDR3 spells CASSRFSGPQPQHF. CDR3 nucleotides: TGTGCCAGTAGTAGGTTTTCAGGGCCTCAGCCCCAGCATTTT.